This TCR beta chain was sequenced during a study of blood T cell repertoires in COVID-19. About the study: The cDNA or gDNA used as material had been derived from T cells, B-cell-depleted T cells, or PBMCs.

Germline CDR1 and CDR2: KGHDR and SFDVKD. This CDR3 spans 12 amino acids. Trimming cost V 5 bases and J 8 bases, with 11 bases left between them. Under the authors' procedure: How many nucleated cells were present was estimated from reference gene primer amplification. Sequencing was performed with immunoSEQ multiplex PCR; in TCRdb, only in-frame clones are kept and a portion is missing. The V and J calls and clone size were taken over from that table, and D and trimming were inferred from the DNA. The table has approximately 120,000 clones, 86% seen once. This clone turned up a few times. The receptor's source is a human donor in a cohort sampled during active COVID-19. The chain uses TRBV24-1 and TRBJ1-1; maybe TRBD1 (5 bases). The sample was peripheral blood. CDR3 region: CATSGGGDEAFF. As DNA, the CDR3 is TGTGCCACCAGTGGGGGGGGAGACGAAGCTTTCTTT.